This T cell receptor (beta chain) derives from a study of cytomegalovirus exposure and HLA in healthy donors. The table lists this clone with a count of one. The antigen is undetermined. Germline V gene lookup returns CDR1 SGHNT and CDR2 YENEEA. V was shortened by 0 bases and J by 9 bases, with 15 bases between the two germline ends. CDR3 length equals 15 residues. Study outcomes and limitations: In vitro assays verified that a few CMV-associated chains recognized CMV antigens specifically. Analysis performed later found more than 15,000 TCR beta sequences associated with HLA alleles at 0.05 false discovery rate. V- and J-gene trimming in TCR beta was tied to a missense DCLRE1C variant by an analysis performed later.

PCR involved 60 Vbeta and 13 Jbeta primers. Using immunoSEQ multiplex PCR, the repertoire was profiled, and TCRdb retains in-frame clones only, with some absent. The repertoire holds some 180,000 clones, with about four fifths as singletons. Sequencing was done on a sample of PBMCs. V usage is TRBV11-3 and J usage is TRBJ2-4; D gene uncertain. The receptor's source is a female donor in good health and CMV-seronegative. The CDR3 spells CASSLDYGNWSIQYF. CDR3 nucleotides: TGTGCCAGCAGCTTAGATTACGGTAACTGGAGCATTCAGTACTTC.